This TCR beta chain was captured in a study of shared clonotypes between healthy human individuals. Profiled with immunoSEQ multiplex PCR; TCRdb holds only in-frame clones, not every one. The sample carries 2 million to 2.5 million clones, roughly 92% recorded once. Partitioning of CD4+ cells yielded a CD45RA+ naive subset and a CD45RA-negative memory subset. This CDR3 is built from 14 residues. Per germline, CDR1 WSHSY and CDR2 SAAADI. Deletions cut 1 base from V and 8 bases from J, with 14 bases between. J is TRBJ1-1 and V is TRBV10-2; a possible D gene is TRBD1 (6 bases). The clonotype comes from a man younger than 35 in good health. Some clones in this sample may be carry-over from other donors' samples. Sequencing used naive CD4+ T cells from PBMCs. This sample's subset: CD45RA+ positively selected. The DNA for the CDR3 is TGCGCCAGCAGTGAGTTAAGTGGGCAGGGGGAAGCTTTCTTT. Protein sequence: CASSELSGQGEAFF.